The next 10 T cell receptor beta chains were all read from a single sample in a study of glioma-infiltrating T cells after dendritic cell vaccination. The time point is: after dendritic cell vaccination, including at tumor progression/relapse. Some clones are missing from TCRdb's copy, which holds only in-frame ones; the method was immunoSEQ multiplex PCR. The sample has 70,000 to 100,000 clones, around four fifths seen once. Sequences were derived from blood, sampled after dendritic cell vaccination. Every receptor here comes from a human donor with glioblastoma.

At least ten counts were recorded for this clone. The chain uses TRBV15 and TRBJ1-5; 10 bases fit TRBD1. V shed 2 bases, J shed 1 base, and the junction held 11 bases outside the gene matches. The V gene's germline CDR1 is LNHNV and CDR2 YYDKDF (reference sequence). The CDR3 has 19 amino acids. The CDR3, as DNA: TGTGCCACCAGCAGACCCCCGGGACAGGGGACCAGAAGCAATCAGCCCCAGCATTTT. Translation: CATSRPPGQGTRSNQPQHF.

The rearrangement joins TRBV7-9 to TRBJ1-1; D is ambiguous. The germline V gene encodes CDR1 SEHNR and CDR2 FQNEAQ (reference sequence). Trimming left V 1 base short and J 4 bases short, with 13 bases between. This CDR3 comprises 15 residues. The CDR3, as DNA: TGTGCCAGCAGCTTAGGGCGGGGTTTTCCCACTGAAGCTTTCTTT. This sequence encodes CASSLGRGFPTEAFF.

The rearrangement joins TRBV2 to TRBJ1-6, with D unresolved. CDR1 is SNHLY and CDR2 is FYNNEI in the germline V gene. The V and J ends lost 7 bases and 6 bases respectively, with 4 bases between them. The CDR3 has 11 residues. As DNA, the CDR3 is TGTGCCAGCACTAGTAATTCACCCCTCCACTTT. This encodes CASTSNSPLHF.

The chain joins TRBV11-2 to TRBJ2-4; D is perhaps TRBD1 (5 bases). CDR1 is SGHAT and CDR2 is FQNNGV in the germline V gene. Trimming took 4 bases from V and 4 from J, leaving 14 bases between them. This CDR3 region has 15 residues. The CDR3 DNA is TGTGCCAGCAGCTCGCTCTCGGACAATAAAAACATTCAGTACTTC. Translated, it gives CASSSLSDNKNIQYF.

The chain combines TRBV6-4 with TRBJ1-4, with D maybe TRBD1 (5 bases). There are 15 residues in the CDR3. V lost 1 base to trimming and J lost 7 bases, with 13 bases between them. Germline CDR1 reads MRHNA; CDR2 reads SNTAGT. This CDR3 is CASSDLHRSSEKLFF. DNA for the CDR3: TGTGCCAGCAGTGACTTGCACAGGTCGTCTGAAAAACTGTTTTTT.

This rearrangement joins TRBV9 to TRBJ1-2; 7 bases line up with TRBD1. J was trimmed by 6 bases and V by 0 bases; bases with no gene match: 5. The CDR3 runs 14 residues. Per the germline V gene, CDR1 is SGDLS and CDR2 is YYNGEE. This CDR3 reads CASSVDQGENGYTF. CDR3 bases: TGTGCCAGCAGCGTAGATCAGGGGGAAAATGGCTACACCTTC.

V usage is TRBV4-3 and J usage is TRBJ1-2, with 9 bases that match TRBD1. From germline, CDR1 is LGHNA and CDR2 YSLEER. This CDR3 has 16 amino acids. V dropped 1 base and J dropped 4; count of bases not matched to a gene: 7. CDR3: CASSQGGTGKFYGYTF. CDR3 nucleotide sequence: TGCGCCAGCAGCCAAGGTGGGACAGGGAAATTCTATGGCTACACCTTC.

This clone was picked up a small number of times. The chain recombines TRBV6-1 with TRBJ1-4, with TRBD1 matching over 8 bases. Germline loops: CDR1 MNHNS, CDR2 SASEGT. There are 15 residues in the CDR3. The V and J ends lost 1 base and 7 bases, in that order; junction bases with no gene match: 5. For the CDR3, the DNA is TGTGCCAGCAGTGAAGGACAGGGGCGGGGTGAAAAACTGTTTTTT. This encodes CASSEGQGRGEKLFF.

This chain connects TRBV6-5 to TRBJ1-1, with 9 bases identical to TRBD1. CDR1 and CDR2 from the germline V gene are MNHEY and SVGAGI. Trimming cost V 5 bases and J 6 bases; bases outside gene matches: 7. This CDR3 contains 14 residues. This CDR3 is CASSTRQGEAEAFF. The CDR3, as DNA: TGTGCCAGCAGTACCCGACAGGGGGAGGCTGAAGCTTTCTTT.

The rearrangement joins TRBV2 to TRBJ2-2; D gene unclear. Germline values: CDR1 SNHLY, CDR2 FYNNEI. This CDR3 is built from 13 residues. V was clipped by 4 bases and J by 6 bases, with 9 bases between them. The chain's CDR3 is CASSGEVPGELFF. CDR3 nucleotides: TGTGCCAGCAGTGGTGAGGTCCCCGGGGAGCTGTTTTTT.